The clone carrying this T cell receptor (beta chain) was seen only a few times. What it recognizes is unknown. This specimen comes from a study of response to subunit inactivated influenza vaccine. Study observations and caveats: A suggestion made by the authors is that each seasonal influenza vaccination recruits few new T cells.

TCRdb reprocessed the RT-PCR reads via MiXCR and lists one record per CDR3 protein. This table has under 800,000 distinct CDR3 sequences, around 14% appearing once. CDR1 is SGHKS and CDR2 is YYEKEE in the germline V gene (reference sequence). V was shortened by 0 bases and J by 2 bases, with 15 bases between the two germline ends. This CDR3 is built from 16 residues. This sequence joins TRBV5-5 and TRBJ2-7; the D gene is possibly TRBD2 (5 bases). The material sequenced was PBMCs from blood, taken around 14 days before vaccination. This sequence originates from a man aged 45-65 years who received an inactivated influenza vaccine. The CDR3 sequence is CASSLAVGPTTYEQYF. The CDR3 nucleotides read TGTGCCAGCAGCTTGGCCGTAGGACCGACTACCTACGAGCAGTACTTC.